This T cell receptor beta chain is drawn from a study of OX40 agonist ivuxolimab in advanced cancers. The wider study: Ivuxolimab, an antibody acting as an agonist of OX40 (CD134), was used to treat patients. Study-wide findings and caveats: Clonal expansion by week 6 occurred in CD4+ and CD8+ blood T cells (at 0.1 to 3.0 mg/kg). Among T cells, CD8+ cells averaged more expanded clones than CD4+ cells.

V lost 5 bases to trimming and J lost 4 bases, with 11 bases between them. Germline CDR1 and CDR2: SEHNR and FQNEAQ (reference sequence). The CDR3 runs to 13 residues. Comment on this clone: The antigen remains undetermined.

Sequencing used immunoSEQ multiplex PCR; TCRdb keeps in-frame clones, though not all of them. The data show about 66,000 clones, with roughly 73% seen just once and about 1.6% held by the top ten. This specimen was CD4+ or CD8+ T cells sorted from blood, taken in a trial of the OX40 agonist ivuxolimab. V and J are TRBV7-9 and TRBJ1-2; D uncertain. The TCR comes from an adult with an advanced solid tumor such as melanoma, head and neck, liver or kidney cancer. The CDR3 here is CASSPGSLYGYTF. The CDR3 nucleotides are TGTGCCAGCAGCCCGGGTTCCCTCTATGGCTACACCTTC.